This TCR beta chain was recorded in a study of T-cell memory formation after mild COVID-19. Study-level information: There were largely donor-specific TCR clusters.

Findings of the study overall: Some SARS-CoV-2-responding clones were already detected in memory before infection. CD4+ clones that contracted lay mainly in CM and EM; CD8+ ones lay in EMRA.

This clonotype was counted only a few times. Its antigen is undetermined. V lost 0 bases and J lost 5; bases outside the gene matches: 5. The CDR3 has 17 residues. From germline, CDR1 is SGHTA and CDR2 FQGNSA. In TCRdb, the 5' RACE reads were re-called with MiXCR into one record per CDR3 protein. The sample contains 450,000 or so distinct CDR3 sequences, about 23% of which appear only once. Sequenced: PBMCs or a T cell subset sorted from them (not recorded which). The chain links TRBV7-2 to TRBJ2-1; 12 bases are a match to TRBD2. This TCR was sampled from an adult woman who had mild COVID-19 (a few samples of this study predate the infection). Cell type and time point are not known. DNA for the CDR3: TGTGCCAGCAGCTTAGCTGCTAGCGGGAGGGCGCACAATGAGCAGTTCTTC. Residues: CASSLAASGRAHNEQFF.